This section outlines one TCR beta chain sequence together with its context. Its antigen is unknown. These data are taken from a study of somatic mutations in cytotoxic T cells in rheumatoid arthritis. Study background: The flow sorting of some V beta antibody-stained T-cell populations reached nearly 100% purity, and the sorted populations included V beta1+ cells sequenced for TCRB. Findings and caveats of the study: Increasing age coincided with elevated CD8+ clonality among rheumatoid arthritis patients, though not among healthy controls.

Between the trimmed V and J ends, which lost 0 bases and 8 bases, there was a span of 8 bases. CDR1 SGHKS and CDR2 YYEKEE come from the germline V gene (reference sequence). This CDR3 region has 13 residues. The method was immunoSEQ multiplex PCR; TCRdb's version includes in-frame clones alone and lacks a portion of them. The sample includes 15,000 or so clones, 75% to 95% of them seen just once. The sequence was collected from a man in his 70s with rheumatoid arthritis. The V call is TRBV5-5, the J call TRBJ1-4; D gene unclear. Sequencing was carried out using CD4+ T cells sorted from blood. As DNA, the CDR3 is TGTGCCAGCAGCTTGGCGCGGCCAGAAAAACTGTTTTTT. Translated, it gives CASSLARPEKLFF.